This entry lists 32 T cell receptor beta chains sequenced from one sample in a study of T cell changes during pregnancy in multiple sclerosis. The assay was immunoSEQ multiplex PCR, and TCRdb's table has in-frame clones only and misses some. The data contain fewer than 65,000 clones, more than 85% of them singletons. This specimen consisted of CD4+ T cells from peripheral blood mononuclear cells, obtained after pregnancy. The source is a female donor with multiple sclerosis, enrolled in a pregnancy study.

The V call is TRBV30, the J call TRBJ1-5; D is unresolved. This CDR3 has 15 amino acids. Germline CDR1 reads GTSNPN; CDR2 reads SVGIG (reference sequence). V lost 5 bases, J lost 3 bases, and 17 bases lay in between. CDR3 DNA: TGTGCCTGGGGGGAGGAGGGCTCCCTCAATCAGCCCCAGCATTTT. Amino acid sequence: CAWGEEGSLNQPQHF.

The chain has TRBV6-4 and TRBJ2-2; a possible D gene is TRBD1 (5 bases). V was trimmed by 0 bases and J by 0 bases, leaving 11 bases between them. The germline CDR1 and CDR2 sequences are MRHNA and SNTAGT. CDR3 size: 17 residues. CDR3 DNA: TGTGCCAGCAGTGACTCAAACTGGGGCGCGAACACCGGGGAGCTGTTTTTT. Encoded protein: CASSDSNWGANTGELFF.

The chain carries TRBV19 and TRBJ2-7, with D possibly matching TRBD2 (5 bases). From germline, CDR1 is LNHDA and CDR2 SQIVND (reference sequence). The V gene lost 7 bases and the J gene lost 0 bases, with 13 bases spanning the gap. The CDR3 sequence is 14 residues long. The CDR3 DNA follows: TGTGCCAGTACCAGTGGAGGTTCCTCCTACGAGCAGTACTTC. It translates to CASTSGGSSYEQYF.

This clone appeared once. The gene calls are TRBV6-5 and TRBJ1-4; D perhaps matches TRBD1 (6 bases). This CDR3 is built from 13 residues. CDR1 and CDR2 (germline): MNHEY, SVGAGI. The V end was cut by 6 bases, the J end by 12 bases, with 17 bases between. In nucleotides, the CDR3 is TGTGCCAGCAGCAACAGGGTACGAGGAGAACTGTTTTTT. Residues: CASSNRVRGELFF.

The J gene is TRBJ2-1, the V gene TRBV5-1; a possible D gene is TRBD1 (5 bases). CDR1 and CDR2 (germline): SGHRS, YFSETQ. The CDR3 loop spans 15 amino acids. V lost 4 bases and J 9 bases, leaving 20 bases between the germline ends. CDR3 in DNA: TGCGCCAGCAGCGTGGCGGACCCCTTTAGGGGTGAGCAGTTCTTC. It translates to CASSVADPFRGEQFF.

V gene TRBV6-5 combines with J gene TRBJ1-1; 11 bases fit TRBD1. CDR3 length: 13 residues. V shed 5 bases, J shed 10 bases, and the junction held 6 bases outside the gene matches. Germline V gene sequence: CDR1 MNHEY, CDR2 SVGAGI. The CDR3 DNA reads as TGTGCCAGCAGTACGGGACAGGGGGTCTTAGCTTTCTTT. Encoded protein: CASSTGQGVLAFF.

This clone was seen a single time. The V gene is TRBV6-4, the J gene TRBJ2-1, with 11 bases fitting TRBD2. The CDR3 covers 16 residues. V was clipped by 6 bases and J by 10 bases; unmatched bases: 14. The germline V gene encodes CDR1 MRHNA and CDR2 SNTAGT. The CDR3 nucleotides are TGTGCCAGCAGCGATGAAGGGACTAGCGGACCCGGCGAGCAGTTCTTC. This sequence encodes CASSDEGTSGPGEQFF.

The chain has TRBV18 and TRBJ2-4, with TRBD2 identical over 10 bases. The CDR3 is made up of 15 amino acids. Trimming took 4 bases from V and 6 from J; bases not matched to a gene: 6. Germline V CDR1 and CDR2: KGHSH, LQKENI. The DNA of the CDR3 is TGTGCCAGCTCACGAGTAGCGGGAGGTATAAACATTCAGTACTTC. It yields the protein CASSRVAGGINIQYF.

This chain connects TRBV11-2 to TRBJ1-2; D is unresolved. CDR3 length: 11 residues. Germline V gene sequence: CDR1 SGHAT, CDR2 FQNNGV. Trimming stripped 1 base from V and 13 bases from J, with 10 bases between. CDR3 DNA sequence: TGTGCCAGCAGCTTAGGAGGGCTAGGCACCTTC. This encodes CASSLGGLGTF.

J is TRBJ2-3 and V is TRBV10-2; maybe TRBD2 (7 bases). The CDR3 is made up of 18 amino acids. Germline V gene data show CDR1 as WSHSY and CDR2 as SAAADI. V lost 7 bases to trimming and J lost 2 bases, with 25 bases between them. This CDR3 reads CASMGGRLGATITDTQYF. The CDR3, as DNA: TGCGCCAGCATGGGGGGGAGACTGGGGGCAACCATCACAGATACGCAGTATTTT.

This chain joins TRBV30 and TRBJ2-1; 11 nucleotides line up with TRBD2. Germline CDR1 is GTSNPN and CDR2 is SVGIG (reference sequence). The CDR3 is made up of 16 amino acids. The trim removed 5 bases at V and 9 bases at J, leaving 15 bases unmatched. This CDR3 reads CAWGTKIAGGPGEQFF. CDR3 in DNA: TGTGCCTGGGGTACGAAAATAGCGGGAGGGCCGGGTGAGCAGTTCTTC.

This sequence joins TRBV27 and TRBJ1-4; TRBD1 might be the D (5 bases). The CDR3 is made up of 14 amino acids. Germline V gene lookup returns CDR1 MNHEY and CDR2 SMNVEV (reference sequence). Trimming cost V 5 bases and J 7 bases, with 14 bases left between them. The DNA for the CDR3 is TGTGCCAGCAGTCTCTTACCGGGGGGTGAAAAACTGTTTTTT. This gives the protein CASSLLPGGEKLFF.

The J gene is TRBJ2-2, the V gene TRBV19; 12 nucleotides agree with TRBD1. V shed 5 bases, J shed 6 bases, and the junction held 4 bases outside the gene matches. The CDR3 has 15 residues. Germline V CDR1 and CDR2: LNHDA, SQIVND (reference sequence). The CDR3 DNA is TGTGCCAGTAGTGCCGGGACAGGGGGCCCCGGGGAGCTGTTTTTT. Its translation is CASSAGTGGPGELFF. The full variable domain, completed using reference TRBV19 and TRBJ2-2, is DGGITQSPKYLFRKEGQNVTLSCEQNLNHDAMYWYRQDPGQGLRLIYYSQIVNDFQKGDIAEGYSVSREKKESFPLTVTSAQKNPTAFYLCASSAGTGGPGELFFGEGSRLTVL.

The CDR3: CANPNRLAGGPNNEQFF. The CDR3 nucleotides are TGTGCCAACCCCAACAGACTAGCGGGAGGGCCAAACAATGAGCAGTTCTTC. The J gene is TRBJ2-1, the V gene TRBV21-1; TRBD2 is the table's D call and was not checked against the DNA. TRBV21-1 is an annotated pseudogene. The CDR3 covers 17 residues.

The CDR3 DNA is TGTGCCAGCAGCCCAGAGGACAGGGTAAAGGATGCCACTGAAGCTTTCTTT. Its protein product is CASSPEDRVKDATEAFF. The chain couples TRBV7-9 to TRBJ1-1; 8 bases line up with TRBD1. Trimming removed 5 bases from V and 4 bases from J; junction bases left unmatched: 15. The CDR3 loop spans 17 amino acids. From germline, CDR1 is SEHNR and CDR2 FQNEAQ (reference sequence).

V and J are TRBV5-8 and TRBJ2-7, with 9 bases aligning to TRBD1. V shed 3 bases, J shed 2 bases, and the junction held 6 bases outside the gene matches. In germline, CDR1 is SGHTS, CDR2 YDEGEE. The CDR3 length is 15 residues. CDR3 residues: CASSSRQGGPYEQYF. CDR3 DNA: TGTGCCAGCAGCTCAAGACAGGGGGGCCCCTACGAGCAGTACTTC. Supplemented by reference TRBV5-8 and TRBJ2-7, the full variable domain reads EAGVTQSPTHLIKTRGQQATLRCSPISGHTSVYWYQQALGLGLQFLLWYDEGEERNRGNFPPRFSGRQFPNYSSELNVNALELEDSALYLCASSSRQGGPYEQYFGPGTRLTVT.

This sequence joins TRBV4-1 and TRBJ2-1; weak D call: TRBD1 (5 bases). CDR3 length: 15 amino acids. The germline gives CDR1 MGHRA, CDR2 YSYEKL. Trimming took 1 base from V and 3 from J, leaving 10 bases between them. CDR3 region: CASSQARASYNEQFF. The CDR3 coding sequence is TGCGCCAGCAGCCAAGCCAGGGCTAGCTACAATGAGCAGTTCTTC.

The rearrangement uses TRBV5-8 and TRBJ1-4; TRBD1 might be the D (6 bases). This CDR3 has 18 residues. V shed 3 bases and J shed 0 bases, with 18 bases lying between them. The germline V gene has CDR1 SGHTS and CDR2 YDEGEE. CDR3 protein: CASSSRTAPTATNEKLFF. The CDR3 region has the DNA TGTGCCAGCAGCTCACGGACAGCGCCGACCGCAACTAATGAAAAACTGTTTTTT.

The genes are TRBV5-1 and TRBJ2-3, with 8 bases matching TRBD2. J lost 0 bases, V lost 2 bases, and 5 bases had no gene match. This CDR3 is built from 16 residues. Germline CDR1 is SGHRS and CDR2 is YFSETQ. The CDR3 nucleotides are TGCGCCAGCAGCTTTCTGGCTAGCGGGAGCACAGATACGCAGTATTTT. Translation: CASSFLASGSTDTQYF.

CDR3 loop: CASSIRWTGSQSYEQYF. For the CDR3, the DNA is TGTGCCAGTAGTATAAGGTGGACAGGGTCACAATCCTACGAGCAGTACTTC. This chain links TRBV19 with TRBJ2-7, with TRBD1 identical over 8 bases. The V segment lost 2 bases and the J segment 1 base; nucleotides outside the gene matches: 10. The length of the CDR3 is 17 residues. Germline V CDR1 and CDR2: LNHDA, SQIVND (reference sequence).

V is TRBV7-8 and J is TRBJ2-7, with TRBD1 matching over 12 bases. The CDR3 has 14 residues. Losses at the gene ends were 6 bases for V and 6 bases for J; bases not matched to a gene: 6. CDR1 and CDR2 from the germline V gene are SGHVS and FQNEAQ. The CDR3 DNA is TGTGCCAGCAGTCTAGGGACAGGGGGCACCGAGCAGTACTTC. It specifies CASSLGTGGTEQYF. Together with reference TRBV7-8 and TRBJ2-7, the CDR3 gives the full variable domain: GAGVSQSPRYKVAKRGQDVALRCDPISGHVSLFWYQQALGQGPEFLTYFQNEAQLDKSGLPSDRFFAERPEGSVSTLKIQRTQQEDSAVYLCASSLGTGGTEQYFGPGTRLTVT.

V and J are TRBV28 and TRBJ2-7; no clear D gene. Looked up from germline, CDR1 is MDHEN and CDR2 is SYDVKM. CDR3 length: 11 residues. V was shortened by 4 bases and J by 3 bases, with 4 bases between the two germline ends. The CDR3 sequence is CASSSFYEQYF. CDR3 DNA sequence: TGTGCCAGCAGTTCATTCTACGAGCAGTACTTC.

The rearrangement uses TRBV5-4 and TRBJ1-4; TRBD1 matches at 11 bases. With V trimmed by 4 bases and J by 4 bases, 9 bases remained unmatched. The germline V gene encodes CDR1 SGHNT and CDR2 YYREEE (reference sequence). This CDR3 has 17 residues. In nucleotides, the CDR3 is TGTGCCAGCAGCCGCGGGACAGGGGGTGGCCTTAATGAAAAACTGTTTTTT. This translates into CASSRGTGGGLNEKLFF.

The chain couples TRBV28 to TRBJ1-1; 8 nucleotides line up with TRBD1. V lost 6 bases and J lost 6; bases outside the gene matches: 6. The CDR3 spans 13 residues. Germline-derived CDR1 and CDR2 are MDHEN and SYDVKM. The CDR3 sequence: CASRGQGPSEAFF. CDR3 bases: TGTGCCAGCAGAGGACAGGGACCTTCTGAAGCTTTCTTT.

The chain uses TRBV6-1 and TRBJ2-2; the match to TRBD1 covers 9 bases. Trimming at V came to 6 bases and at J to 4 bases, leaving 3 bases not matched to a gene. Germline CDR1 is MNHNS and CDR2 is SASEGT. The CDR3 totals 14 residues. The CDR3, as DNA: TGTGCCAGCAGGGGGGACAGGGCCACCGGGGAGCTGTTTTTT. Translation: CASRGDRATGELFF.

The V gene is TRBV4-1, the J gene TRBJ2-5, with 13 bases matching TRBD2. The germline V gene encodes CDR1 MGHRA and CDR2 YSYEKL. Unmatched junction bases numbered 7, after V lost 3 bases and J lost 3 bases. The CDR3 length is 17 residues. CDR3 DNA sequence: TGCGCCAGCAGCCAGCCCGGGACTAGCGGGAAGGAAGAGACCCAGTACTTC. Protein product: CASSQPGTSGKEETQYF.

V and J are TRBV5-5 and TRBJ2-7; TRBD1 is a possible D gene (5 bases). Germline V lookup: CDR1 SGHKS, CDR2 YYEKEE (reference sequence). This CDR3 region has 13 residues. Trimming pared 4 bases from V and 2 bases from J, leaving 10 bases between. CDR3 sequence: CASSRQFPYEQYF. As DNA, the CDR3 is TGTGCCAGCAGCCGACAGTTCCCCTACGAGCAGTACTTC.

The chain links TRBV4-3 to TRBJ1-2; D not resolved. Germline assignment: CDR1 LGHNA and CDR2 YSLEER. CDR3 length: 14 residues. Trimming removed 0 bases from V and 4 bases from J, with 9 bases in between. The CDR3 region is CASSQDVRSYGYTF. CDR3 sequence (DNA): TGCGCCAGCAGCCAAGATGTCAGATCCTATGGCTACACCTTC.

This clone was observed once. J is TRBJ1-5 and V is TRBV6-5; TRBD1 might be the D (5 bases). CDR1 MNHEY and CDR2 SVGAGI come from the germline V gene. CDR3 length: 14 residues. V dropped 5 bases and J dropped 10 bases, with 18 bases sitting between them. CDR3 bases: TGTGCCAGCAGTCGAAACCAGGGAAGTGATCCCCAGCATTTT. This sequence encodes CASSRNQGSDPQHF.

This sequence joins TRBV5-4 and TRBJ2-1, with 8 bases fitting TRBD2. The CDR3 extends over 13 amino acids. Germline CDR1 is SGHNT and CDR2 is YYREEE (reference sequence). V lost 5 bases and J lost 7; bases outside the gene matches: 5. The CDR3 nucleotides read TGTGCCAGCAGTCCCGGGACTAGTAATGAGCAGTTCTTC. Protein sequence: CASSPGTSNEQFF. Based on the CDR3 plus reference TRBV5-4 and TRBJ2-1, the full variable domain is ETGVTQSPTHLIKTRGQQVTLRCSSQSGHNTVSWYQQALGQGPQFIFQYYREEENGRGNFPPRFSGLQFPNYSSELNVNALELDDSALYLCASSPGTSNEQFFGPGTRLTVL.

The V call is TRBV28, the J call TRBJ2-3; 16 bases match TRBD2. V trimming: 7 bases; J trimming: 0 bases; junction bases outside the gene matches: 4. The CDR3 has 17 residues. Germline CDR1 reads MDHEN; CDR2 reads SYDVKM. The CDR3 region is CASTPGLAGGSTDTQYF. In nucleotides, the CDR3 is TGTGCCAGCACCCCGGGACTAGCGGGAGGGAGCACAGATACGCAGTATTTT. The full variable domain, with the rest looked up from reference TRBV28 and TRBJ2-3, is DVKVTQSSRYLVKRTGEKVFLECVQDMDHENMFWYRQDPGLGLRLIYFSYDVKMKEKGDIPEGYSVSREKKERFSLILESASTNQTSMYLCASTPGLAGGSTDTQYFGPGTRLTVL.

The chain is built from TRBV7-2 and TRBJ2-3; 9 bases fit TRBD2. This CDR3 is 15 amino acids long. The germline CDR1 and CDR2 sequences are SGHTA and FQGNSA. The junction had 3 bases not matched to a gene; V was cut back by 1 base and J by 4 bases. CDR3 sequence: CASSLGGGRADTQYF. The CDR3 nucleotides read TGTGCCAGCAGCTTAGGCGGCGGGAGGGCAGATACGCAGTATTTT.